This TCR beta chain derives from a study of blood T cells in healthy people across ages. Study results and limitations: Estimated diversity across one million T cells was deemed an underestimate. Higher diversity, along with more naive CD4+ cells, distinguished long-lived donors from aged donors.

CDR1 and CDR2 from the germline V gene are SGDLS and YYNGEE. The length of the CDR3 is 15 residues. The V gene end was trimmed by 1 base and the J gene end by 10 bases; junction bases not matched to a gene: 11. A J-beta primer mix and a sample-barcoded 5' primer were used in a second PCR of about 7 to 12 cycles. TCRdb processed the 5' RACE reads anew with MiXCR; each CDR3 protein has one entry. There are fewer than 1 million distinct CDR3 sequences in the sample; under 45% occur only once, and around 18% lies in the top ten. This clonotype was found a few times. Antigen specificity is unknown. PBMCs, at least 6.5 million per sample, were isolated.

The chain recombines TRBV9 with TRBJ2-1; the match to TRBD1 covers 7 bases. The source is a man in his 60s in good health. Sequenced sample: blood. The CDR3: CASSVSPDRRYEQFF. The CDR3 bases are TGTGCCAGCAGCGTATCCCCGGACAGGAGATACGAGCAGTTCTTC.